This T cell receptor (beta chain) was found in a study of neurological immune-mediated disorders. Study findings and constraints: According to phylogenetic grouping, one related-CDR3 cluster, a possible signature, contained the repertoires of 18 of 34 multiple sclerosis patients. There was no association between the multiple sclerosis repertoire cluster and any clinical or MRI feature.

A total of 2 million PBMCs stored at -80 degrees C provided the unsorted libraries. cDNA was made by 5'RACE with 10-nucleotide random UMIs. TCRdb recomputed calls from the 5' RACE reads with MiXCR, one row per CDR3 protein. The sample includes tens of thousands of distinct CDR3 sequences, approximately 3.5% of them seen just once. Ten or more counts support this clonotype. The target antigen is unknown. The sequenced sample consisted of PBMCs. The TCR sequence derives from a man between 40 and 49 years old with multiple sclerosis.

The CDR3 DNA reads TGTGCCAGCAGTTTACGCACGATGGGACAGGGGGCGAATACGCAGTATTTT. It is translated as CASSLRTMGQGANTQYF. V usage is TRBV12-3 or TRBV12-4 and J usage is TRBJ2-3, with TRBD1 matching 12 bases. The CDR3 is 17 residues long. V shed 2 bases, J shed 7 bases, and the junction held 10 bases outside the gene matches.